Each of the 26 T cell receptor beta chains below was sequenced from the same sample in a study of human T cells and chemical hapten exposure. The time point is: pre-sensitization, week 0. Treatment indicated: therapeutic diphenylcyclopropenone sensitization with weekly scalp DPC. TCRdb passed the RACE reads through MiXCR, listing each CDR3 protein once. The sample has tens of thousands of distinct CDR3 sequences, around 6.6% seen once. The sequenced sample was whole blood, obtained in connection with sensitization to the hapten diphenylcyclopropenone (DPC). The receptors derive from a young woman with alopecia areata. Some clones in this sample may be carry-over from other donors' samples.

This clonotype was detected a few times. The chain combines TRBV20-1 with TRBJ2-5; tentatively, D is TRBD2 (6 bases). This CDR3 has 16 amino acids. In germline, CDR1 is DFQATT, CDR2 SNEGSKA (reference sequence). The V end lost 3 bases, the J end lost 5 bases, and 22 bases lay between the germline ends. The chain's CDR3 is CSARGGRLGTRETQYF. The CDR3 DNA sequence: TGCAGTGCTAGGGGAGGTAGGCTCGGAACAAGGGAGACCCAGTACTTC.

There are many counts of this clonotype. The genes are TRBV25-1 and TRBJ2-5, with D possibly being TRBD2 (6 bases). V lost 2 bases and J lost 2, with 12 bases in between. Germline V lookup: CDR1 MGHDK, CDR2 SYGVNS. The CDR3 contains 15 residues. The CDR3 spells CASSEGGLDQETQYF. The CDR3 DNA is TGTGCCAGCAGTGAAGGAGGGCTAGATCAAGAGACCCAGTACTTC.

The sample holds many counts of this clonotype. CDR3 DNA sequence: TGCAGCGTTCCCCGGTCAGGGGCAGATACGCAGTATTTT. Amino acids: CSVPRSGADTQYF. The chain uses TRBV29-1 and TRBJ2-3, with TRBD1 as a possible D gene (6 bases). Germline values: CDR1 SQVTM, CDR2 ANQGSEA. The CDR3 contains 13 residues. Trimming left V 5 bases short and J 4 bases short, with 13 bases between.

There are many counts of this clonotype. The chain's CDR3 is CASSIQGGDEKLFF. The CDR3 bases are TGTGCCAGCAGTATTCAGGGCGGTGATGAAAAACTGTTTTTT. The chain recombines TRBV2 with TRBJ1-4; possible D gene TRBD1, 5 bases. Between the trimmed V and J ends, which lost 5 bases and 6 bases, there was a span of 13 bases. Germline CDR1 reads SNHLY; CDR2 reads FYNNEI. This CDR3 comprises 14 residues.

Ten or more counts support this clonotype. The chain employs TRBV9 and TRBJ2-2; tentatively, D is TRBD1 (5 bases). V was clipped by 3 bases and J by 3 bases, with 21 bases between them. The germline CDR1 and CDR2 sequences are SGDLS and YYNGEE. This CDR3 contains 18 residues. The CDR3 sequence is CASSARAVGDLDTGELFF. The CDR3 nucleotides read TGTGCCAGCAGCGCCAGGGCAGTGGGTGACCTGGACACCGGGGAGCTGTTTTTT. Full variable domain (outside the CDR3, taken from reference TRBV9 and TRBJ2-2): DSGVTQTPKHLITATGQRVTLRCSPRSGDLSVYWYQQSLDQGLQFLIQYYNGEERAKGNILERFSAQQFPDLHSELNLSSLELGDSALYFCASSARAVGDLDTGELFFGEGSRLTVL.

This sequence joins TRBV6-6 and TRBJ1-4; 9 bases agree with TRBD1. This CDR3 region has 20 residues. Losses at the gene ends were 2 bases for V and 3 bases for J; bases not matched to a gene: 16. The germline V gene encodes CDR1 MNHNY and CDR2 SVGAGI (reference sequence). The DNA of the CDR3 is TGTGCCAGCAGTTACATCGGGACAGGGAGAAGAGGTCAAGCTAATGAAAAACTGTTTTTT. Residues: CASSYIGTGRRGQANEKLFF.

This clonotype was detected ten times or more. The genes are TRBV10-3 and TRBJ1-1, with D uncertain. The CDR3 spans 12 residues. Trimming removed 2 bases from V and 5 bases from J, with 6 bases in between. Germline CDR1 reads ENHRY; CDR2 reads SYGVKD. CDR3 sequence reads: CAISERGTEAFF. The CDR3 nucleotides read TGTGCCATCAGTGAGCGTGGGACTGAAGCTTTCTTT.

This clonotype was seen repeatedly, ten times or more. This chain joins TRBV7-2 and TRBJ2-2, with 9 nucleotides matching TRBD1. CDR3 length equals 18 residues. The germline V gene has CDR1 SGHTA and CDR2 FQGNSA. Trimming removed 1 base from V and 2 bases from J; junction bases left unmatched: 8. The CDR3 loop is CASSLGGQGVLNTGELFF. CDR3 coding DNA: TGTGCCAGCAGCTTAGGGGGACAGGGCGTACTCAACACCGGGGAGCTGTTTTTT. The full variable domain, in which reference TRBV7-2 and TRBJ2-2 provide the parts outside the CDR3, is GAGVSQSPSNKVTEKGKDVELRCDPISGHTALYWYRQSLGQGLEFLIYFQGNSAPDKSGLPSDRFSAERTGGSVSTLTIQRTQQEDSAVYLCASSLGGQGVLNTGELFFGEGSRLTVL.

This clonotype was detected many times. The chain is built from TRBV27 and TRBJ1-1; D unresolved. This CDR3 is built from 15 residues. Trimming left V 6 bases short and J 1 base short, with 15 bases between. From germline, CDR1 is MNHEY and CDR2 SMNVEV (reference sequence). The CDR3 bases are TGTGCCAGCAGAGTCAACACTTACTGGAACACTGAAGCTTTCTTT. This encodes CASRVNTYWNTEAFF.

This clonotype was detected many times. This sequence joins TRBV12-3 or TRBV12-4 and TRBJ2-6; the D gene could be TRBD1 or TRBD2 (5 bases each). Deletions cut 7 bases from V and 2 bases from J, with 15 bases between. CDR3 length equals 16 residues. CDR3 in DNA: TGTGCCAGCACCTCGAAGGGGAGAACTGGGGCCAACGTCCTGACTTTC. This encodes CASTSKGRTGANVLTF.

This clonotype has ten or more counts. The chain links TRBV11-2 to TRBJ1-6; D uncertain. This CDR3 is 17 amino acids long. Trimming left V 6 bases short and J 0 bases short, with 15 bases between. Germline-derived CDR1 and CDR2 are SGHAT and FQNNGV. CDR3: CASRFGLASSYNSPLHF. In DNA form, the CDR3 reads TGTGCCAGCAGGTTCGGACTGGCGAGCTCCTATAATTCACCCCTCCACTTT.

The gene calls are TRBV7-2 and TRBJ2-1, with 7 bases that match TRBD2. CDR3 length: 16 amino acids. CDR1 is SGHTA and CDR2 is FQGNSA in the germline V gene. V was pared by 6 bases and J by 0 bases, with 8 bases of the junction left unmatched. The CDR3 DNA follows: TGTGCCAGCAGACCATTGGGGGGGAGCTCCTACAATGAGCAGTTCTTC. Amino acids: CASRPLGGSSYNEQFF.

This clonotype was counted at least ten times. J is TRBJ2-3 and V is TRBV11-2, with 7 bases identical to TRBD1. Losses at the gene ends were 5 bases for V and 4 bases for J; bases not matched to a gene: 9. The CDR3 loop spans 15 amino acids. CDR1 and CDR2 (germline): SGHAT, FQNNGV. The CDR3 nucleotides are TGTGCCAGCAGCGCAGGGGGAAGAGGGCCAGATACGCAGTATTTT. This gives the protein CASSAGGRGPDTQYF.

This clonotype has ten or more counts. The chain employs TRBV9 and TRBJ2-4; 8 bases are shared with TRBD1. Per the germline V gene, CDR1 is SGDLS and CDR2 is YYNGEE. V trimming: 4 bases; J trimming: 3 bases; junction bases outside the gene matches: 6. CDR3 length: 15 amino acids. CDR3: CASSPDRENKNIQYF. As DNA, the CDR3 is TGTGCCAGCAGCCCGGACAGGGAAAACAAAAACATTCAGTACTTC.

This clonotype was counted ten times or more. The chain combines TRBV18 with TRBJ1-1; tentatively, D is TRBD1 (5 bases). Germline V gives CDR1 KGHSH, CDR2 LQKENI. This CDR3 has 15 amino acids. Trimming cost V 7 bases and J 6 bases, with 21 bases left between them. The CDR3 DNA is TGTGCCAGCTTCAAGACCCCCGGGCGAGGGGCTGAAGCTTTCTTT. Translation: CASFKTPGRGAEAFF.

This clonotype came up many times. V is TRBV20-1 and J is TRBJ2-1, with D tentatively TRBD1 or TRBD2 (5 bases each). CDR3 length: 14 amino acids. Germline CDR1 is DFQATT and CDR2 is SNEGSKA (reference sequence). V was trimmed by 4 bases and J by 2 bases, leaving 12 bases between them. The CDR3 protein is CSAKGPLTYNEQFF. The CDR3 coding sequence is TGCAGTGCTAAGGGACCTTTAACCTACAATGAGCAGTTCTTC.

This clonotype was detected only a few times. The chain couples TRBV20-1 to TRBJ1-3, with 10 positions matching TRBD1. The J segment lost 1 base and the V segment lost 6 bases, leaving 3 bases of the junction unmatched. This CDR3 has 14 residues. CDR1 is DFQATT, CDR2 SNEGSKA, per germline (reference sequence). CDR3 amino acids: CSAGDRGSGNTIYF. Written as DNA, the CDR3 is TGCAGTGCGGGGGACAGGGGATCTGGAAACACCATATATTTT.

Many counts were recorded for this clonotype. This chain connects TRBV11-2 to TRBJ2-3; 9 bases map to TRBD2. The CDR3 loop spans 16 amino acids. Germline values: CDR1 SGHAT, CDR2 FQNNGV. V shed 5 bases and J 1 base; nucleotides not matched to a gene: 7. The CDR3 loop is CASSPGRGGGTDTQYF. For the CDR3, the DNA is TGTGCCAGCAGCCCTGGGCGGGGGGGCGGCACAGATACGCAGTATTTT.

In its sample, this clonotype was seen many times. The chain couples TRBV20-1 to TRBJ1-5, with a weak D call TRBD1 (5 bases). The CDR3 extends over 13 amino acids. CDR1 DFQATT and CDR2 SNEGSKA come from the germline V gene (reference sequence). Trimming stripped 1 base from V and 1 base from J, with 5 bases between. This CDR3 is CSARGQSNQPQHF. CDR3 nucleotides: TGCAGTGCTAGAGGACAGAGCAATCAGCCCCAGCATTTT.

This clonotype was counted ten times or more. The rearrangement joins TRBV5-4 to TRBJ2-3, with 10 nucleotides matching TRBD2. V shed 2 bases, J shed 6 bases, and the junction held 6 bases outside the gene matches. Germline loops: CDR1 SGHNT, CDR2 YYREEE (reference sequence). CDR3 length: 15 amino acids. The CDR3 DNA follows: TGTGCCAGCAGCTTCGGACTAGCGGCAGAGGATACGCAGTATTTT. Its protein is CASSFGLAAEDTQYF.

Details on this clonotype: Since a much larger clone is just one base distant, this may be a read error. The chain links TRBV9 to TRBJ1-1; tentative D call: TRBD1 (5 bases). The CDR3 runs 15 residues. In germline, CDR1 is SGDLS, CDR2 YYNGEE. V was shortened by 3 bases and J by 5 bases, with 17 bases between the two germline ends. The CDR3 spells CASSADPGGLTEAFF. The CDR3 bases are TGTGCCAGCAGCGCGGACCCGGGGGGACTGACTGAAGCTTTCTTT.

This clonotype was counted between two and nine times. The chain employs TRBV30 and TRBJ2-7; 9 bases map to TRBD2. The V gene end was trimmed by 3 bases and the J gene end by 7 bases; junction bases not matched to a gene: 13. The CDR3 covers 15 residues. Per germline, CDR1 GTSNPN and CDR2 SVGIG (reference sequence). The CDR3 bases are TGTGCCTGGAGCCGGCTCGACAGGGCGGGGGGGGAGCAGTACTTC. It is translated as CAWSRLDRAGGEQYF.

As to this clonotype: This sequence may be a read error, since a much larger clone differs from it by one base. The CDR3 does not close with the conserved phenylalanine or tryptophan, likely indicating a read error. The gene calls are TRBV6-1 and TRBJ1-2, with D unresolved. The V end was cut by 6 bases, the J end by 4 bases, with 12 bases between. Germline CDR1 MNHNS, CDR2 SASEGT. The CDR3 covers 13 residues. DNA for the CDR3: TGTGCCAGCAGCCCAGGACGGGCCTATGGCTACACCTAC. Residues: CASSPGRAYGYTY.

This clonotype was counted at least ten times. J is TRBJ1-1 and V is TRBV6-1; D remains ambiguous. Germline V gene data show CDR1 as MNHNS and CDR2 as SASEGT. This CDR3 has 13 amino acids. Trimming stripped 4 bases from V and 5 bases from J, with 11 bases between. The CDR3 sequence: CASSGITGTEAFF. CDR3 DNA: TGTGCCAGCAGTGGAATCACCGGGACTGAAGCTTTCTTT.

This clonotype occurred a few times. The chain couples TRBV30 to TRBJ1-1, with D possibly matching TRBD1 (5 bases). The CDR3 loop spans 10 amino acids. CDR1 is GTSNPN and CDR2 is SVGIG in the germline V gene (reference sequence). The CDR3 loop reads CGGRDTEAFF. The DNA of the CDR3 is TGTGGTGGCAGGGACACTGAAGCTTTCTTT.

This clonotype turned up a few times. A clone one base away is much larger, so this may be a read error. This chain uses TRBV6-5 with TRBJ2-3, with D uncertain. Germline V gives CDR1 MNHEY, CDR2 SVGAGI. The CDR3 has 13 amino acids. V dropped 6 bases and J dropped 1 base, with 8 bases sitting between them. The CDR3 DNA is TGTGCCAGCAGAAGGGATCGCACAGATACGCAGTATTTT. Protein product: CASRRDRTDTQYF.